Listed here are 20 T cell receptor beta chains from one sample, sequenced in a study of shared clonotypes between healthy human individuals. Generated by immunoSEQ multiplex PCR, the TCRdb table keeps only in-frame clones and is missing some. Counted here are about 680,000 clones, around 72% occurring once; the ten biggest clones make up roughly 1.8%. The sample taken for sequencing was memory CD4+ T cells sorted from blood. Specified subset: CD45RA-negative fraction. All receptors come from a woman aged 25 to 39 in good health.

V gene TRBV7-9 combines with J gene TRBJ2-2; D unresolved. Germline V CDR1 and CDR2: SEHNR, FQNEAQ (reference sequence). V gave up 1 base and J gave up 2 bases, with 11 bases separating them. This CDR3 is built from 16 residues. CDR3 DNA: TGTGCCAGCAGCTTAGTCGTCCAGGTTAACACCGGGGAGCTGTTTTTT. This sequence encodes CASSLVVQVNTGELFF.

The genes are TRBV7-9 and TRBJ1-5; D might be TRBD1 (5 bases). With 1 base removed from V and 4 bases from J, the gap between germline ends came to 11 bases. CDR3 size: 15 residues. In germline, CDR1 is SEHNR, CDR2 FQNEAQ (reference sequence). The CDR3 sequence is CASSLDPGRNQPQHF. CDR3 bases: TGTGCCAGCAGCTTAGATCCGGGACGAAATCAGCCCCAGCATTTT.

CDR3 residues: CASRTRDNEKLFF. CDR3 DNA sequence: TGTGCCAGCAGGACCAGGGATAATGAAAAACTGTTTTTT. The chain couples TRBV28 to TRBJ1-4, with D possibly TRBD1 on 5 matching bases. Trimming stripped 6 bases from V and 4 bases from J, with 9 bases between. The CDR3 runs to 13 residues. CDR1 is MDHEN, CDR2 SYDVKM, per germline.

The gene calls are TRBV29-1 and TRBJ2-7; possibly TRBD1 or TRBD2 for D (5 bases each). The CDR3 length is 10 residues. The germline CDR1 and CDR2 sequences are SQVTM and ANQGSEA. V was clipped by 4 bases and J by 5 bases, with 6 bases between them. CDR3 nucleotides: TGCAGCGTTGGGGACCACGAGCAGTACTTC. This sequence encodes CSVGDHEQYF.

The chain joins TRBV14 to TRBJ2-5, with D tentatively TRBD2 (6 bases). The CDR3 has 16 amino acids. The germline gives CDR1 SGHDN, CDR2 FVKESK. The V gene lost 1 base and the J gene lost 0 bases, with 12 bases spanning the gap. The CDR3 DNA is TGTGCCAGCAGCCAAGCCCTAGCGCGGTACCAAGAGACCCAGTACTTC. Its protein is CASSQALARYQETQYF.

The chain employs TRBV6-6 and TRBJ1-1; 9 nucleotides align to TRBD1. Germline CDR1 reads MNHNY; CDR2 reads SVGAGI (reference sequence). The CDR3 is 16 residues long. The junction had 12 bases not matched to a gene; V was cut back by 5 bases and J by 5 bases. Written as DNA, the CDR3 is TGTGCCAGCAGTGGGATCCGGGGACAGGGTACGACTGAAGCTTTCTTT. Its translation: CASSGIRGQGTTEAFF.

This chain links TRBV6-4 with TRBJ1-2; weak D call: TRBD1 (5 bases). The length of the CDR3 is 14 residues. Trimming shortened V by 3 bases and J by 6 bases, and 14 bases separated the two germline ends. Germline lookup yields CDR1 MRHNA and CDR2 SNTAGT. CDR3 residues: CASSESDSADGYTF. CDR3 coding DNA: TGTGCCAGCAGTGAGTCCGACAGCGCTGATGGCTACACCTTC.

Worth noting for this clone: Other DNA sequences in the sample encode the same CDR3. This sequence joins TRBV5-1 and TRBJ2-5; either TRBD1 or TRBD2 may fit D (5 bases each). Germline-derived CDR1 and CDR2 are SGHRS and YFSETQ. Trimming cost V 3 bases and J 4 bases, with 10 bases left between them. CDR3 length equals 13 residues. The CDR3 here is CASSSQGAETQYF. The CDR3 bases are TGCGCCAGCAGCTCCCAGGGAGCAGAGACCCAGTACTTC.

This clone was found many times. The chain joins TRBV5-1 to TRBJ2-1; 8 nucleotides match TRBD2. V lost 10 bases and J lost 2; bases outside the gene matches: 20. The CDR3 sequence is 18 residues long. Germline values: CDR1 SGHRS, CDR2 YFSETQ. The CDR3 DNA follows: TGCGCCGTACTGTCTTGGGCCAGCTCGGGAGGGCCCTACAATGAGCAGTTCTTC. It translates to CAVLSWASSGGPYNEQFF.

V usage is TRBV28 and J usage is TRBJ2-3; tentatively, D is TRBD1 or TRBD2 (5 bases each). Germline V gene data show CDR1 as MDHEN and CDR2 as SYDVKM. Trimming pared 6 bases from V and 10 bases from J, leaving 20 bases between. There are 14 residues in the CDR3. This CDR3 is CASSLMVGVVAQYF. The CDR3 coding sequence is TGTGCCAGCAGCCTGATGGTGGGGGTGGTGGCGCAGTATTTT.

The chain is built from TRBV10-1 and TRBJ1-1; 10 bases are a match to TRBD1. Germline CDR1 and CDR2: WNHNN and SYGVQD (reference sequence). V was clipped by 6 bases and J by 5 bases; unmatched bases: 3. The CDR3 covers 13 residues. The CDR3 protein is CASRGQGGTEAFF. The CDR3 DNA follows: TGCGCCAGCAGAGGACAGGGGGGGACTGAAGCTTTCTTT.

A word on this clone: The sample contains more than one DNA sequence encoding this CDR3. The chain joins TRBV6-1 to TRBJ2-1; TRBD1 matches 7 bases. The CDR3 loop spans 12 amino acids. Germline V gene sequence: CDR1 MNHNS, CDR2 SASEGT. Losses at the gene ends were 5 bases for V and 8 bases for J; bases not matched to a gene: 3. CDR3 sequence (DNA): TGTGCCAGCAGTCCGAGGGGGCATGAGCAGTTCTTC. Residues: CASSPRGHEQFF.

This clone turned up a few times. The rearrangement joins TRBV14 to TRBJ2-5; weak D call: TRBD1 (6 bases). Germline V gives CDR1 SGHDN, CDR2 FVKESK. Trimming removed 5 bases at V and 0 bases at J, with 7 bases between. The CDR3 extends over 13 amino acids. The CDR3 nucleotides read TGTGCCAGCAGCAGGGACAACCAAGAGACCCAGTACTTC. Translation: CASSRDNQETQYF.

The V and J genes are TRBV2 and TRBJ2-1; D ambiguous. CDR1 and CDR2 (germline): SNHLY, FYNNEI. Trimming shortened V by 6 bases and J by 2 bases, and 11 bases separated the two germline ends. The CDR3 has 14 residues. The CDR3 nucleotides are TGTGCCAGCAGGCAGTCGGTTACCTACAATGAGCAGTTCTTC. Translation gives CASRQSVTYNEQFF.

Remarks on this clone: A read error is possible here, since a much larger clone lies one base away. The same CDR3 is also encoded by other DNA sequences in this sample. The chain employs TRBV5-1 and TRBJ1-3, with a weak D call TRBD1 (5 bases). The CDR3 runs to 14 residues. Germline V gives CDR1 SGHRS, CDR2 YFSETQ. The ends were cut back, 4 bases at V and 0 bases at J, with 8 bases in the middle. The CDR3 DNA follows: TGCGCCAGCAGCGCCGGGACCTCTGGAAACACCATATATTTT. This codes for CASSAGTSGNTIYF.

V is TRBV6-4 and J is TRBJ2-1; 8 nucleotides match TRBD2. The junction had 6 bases not matched to a gene; V was cut back by 4 bases and J by 1 base. This CDR3 spans 16 amino acids. Germline V gene sequence: CDR1 MRHNA, CDR2 SNTAGT. CDR3 DNA sequence: TGTGCCAGCAGTGCCCAAGCGGGAGTATCCTACAATGAGCAGTTCTTC. It specifies CASSAQAGVSYNEQFF.

The chain joins TRBV5-4 to TRBJ2-7; D might be TRBD1 (5 bases). The CDR3 contains 13 residues. Trimming removed 8 bases from V and 7 bases from J, with 19 bases in between. The germline gives CDR1 SGHNT, CDR2 YYREEE (reference sequence). Here the CDR3 reads CASSLTELSEQYF. In nucleotides, the CDR3 is TGTGCCAGTTCTTTGACAGAGCTATCTGAGCAGTACTTC.

In its sample, this clone was seen a few times. J is TRBJ2-5 and V is TRBV10-1; 9 nucleotides line up with TRBD2. Germline CDR1 reads WNHNN; CDR2 reads SYGVQD (reference sequence). V shed 2 bases, J shed 9 bases, and the junction held 7 bases outside the gene matches. The CDR3 has 14 residues. The CDR3 spells CASSENRLAGPQYF. The CDR3 DNA reads as TGCGCCAGCAGTGAGAATCGGCTAGCGGGGCCCCAGTACTTC.

The V gene is TRBV12-5, the J gene TRBJ2-1, with D unclear. CDR3 size: 12 residues. Germline V gene sequence: CDR1 LGHNT, CDR2 FRNRAP. Trimming took off 10 bases at V and 5 bases at J, with 12 bases between the two ends. DNA for the CDR3: TGTGCTACCCAAGGACGAAACAATGAGCAGTTCTTC. Translating it yields CATQGRNNEQFF.

This sequence joins TRBV11-3 and TRBJ2-7, with 10 bases aligning to TRBD1. J was trimmed by 6 bases and V by 5 bases; bases with no gene match: 7. This CDR3 has 14 amino acids. Germline assignment: CDR1 SGHNT and CDR2 YENEEA. CDR3 bases: TGTGCCAGCAGCCGAGGGACAGGGGAGGGCGAGCAGTACTTC. Protein: CASSRGTGEGEQYF.